Presented here are 10 T cell receptor beta chains from one specimen sequenced in a study of yellow fever vaccine responses in identical twins. From the RT-PCR reads, TCRdb called clonotypes with MiXCR, one entry per CDR3 protein. Here the sample spans some 15,000 distinct CDR3 sequences, roughly 80% being singletons. Sample: T cells from blood (PBMCs), unsorted or a sorted subset (not recorded which), taken before or after yellow fever vaccination (not recorded which). Source of these receptors: a woman between 18 and 29 years old who received the yellow fever vaccine.

The J gene is TRBJ2-2, the V gene TRBV10-1; D is possibly TRBD1 or TRBD2 (5 bases each). Germline-derived CDR1 and CDR2 are WNHNN and SYGVQD (reference sequence). The length of the CDR3 is 15 residues. V was trimmed by 3 bases and J by 4 bases, leaving 12 bases between them. The DNA for the CDR3 is TGCGCCAGCAGTGAAGGGGAGAAGGTCACCGGGGAGCTGTTTTTT. Translation gives CASSEGEKVTGELFF.

CDR3: CSVVRGRQETQYF. CDR3 DNA: TGCAGCGTGGTGAGGGGGCGTCAAGAGACCCAGTACTTC. This chain connects TRBV29-1 to TRBJ2-5, with 7 bases aligning to TRBD1. The V gene's germline CDR1 is SQVTM and CDR2 ANQGSEA. J gave up 2 bases and V 6 bases, and 6 bases lay outside the gene matches. There are 13 residues in the CDR3. Drawing the rest from reference TRBV29-1 and TRBJ2-5, the complete variable domain is SAVISQKPSRDICQRGTSLTIQCQVDSQVTMMFWYRQQPGQSLTLIATANQGSEATYESGFVIDKFPISRPNLTFSTLTVSNMSPEDSSIYLCSVVRGRQETQYFGPGTRLLVL.

V is TRBV20-1 and J is TRBJ1-5; D gene uncertain. Trimming shortened V by 6 bases and J by 0 bases, and 15 bases separated the two germline ends. CDR1 DFQATT and CDR2 SNEGSKA come from the germline V gene (reference sequence). This CDR3 is 15 amino acids long. The CDR3 nucleotides read TGCAGTGCCCCCAGAGAGAATTTTAGCAATCAGCCCCAGCATTTT. It specifies CSAPRENFSNQPQHF.

This chain joins TRBV7-1 and TRBJ2-1, with D perhaps matching TRBD2 (6 bases). TRBV7-1 belongs to the ORF category, with a function that is uncertain. The CDR3 length is 14 residues. Trimming took 0 bases from V and 8 from J, leaving 11 bases between them. The CDR3 loop reads CASSSAGGTDEQFF. The DNA of the CDR3 is TGTGCCAGCAGCTCAGCGGGAGGAACTGATGAGCAGTTCTTC.

The chain has TRBV29-1 and TRBJ2-1; no clear D gene. CDR1 is SQVTM and CDR2 is ANQGSEA in the germline V gene. V lost 6 bases to trimming and J lost 6 bases, with 12 bases between them. The CDR3 sequence is 12 residues long. The CDR3 DNA reads as TGCAGCGTCAAGACTCTATCCAATGAGCAGTTCTTC. It yields the protein CSVKTLSNEQFF.

The V gene is TRBV4-1, the J gene TRBJ1-2; TRBD1 agrees at 7 bases. The J segment lost 4 bases and the V segment lost 0 bases, leaving 2 bases of the junction unmatched. CDR1 and CDR2 (germline): MGHRA, YSYEKL. The CDR3 is 14 amino acids. The CDR3 nucleotides are TGCGCCAGCAGCCAAGAGGGGACAGCCTATGGCTACACCTTC. Residues: CASSQEGTAYGYTF.

The chain recombines TRBV24-1 with TRBJ2-1; a weak D match, TRBD2 (5 bases). Deletions cut 0 bases from V and 8 bases from J, with 7 bases between. This CDR3 is 13 amino acids long. CDR1 is KGHDR and CDR2 is SFDVKD in the germline V gene. The CDR3 region has the DNA TGTGCCACCAGTGATTTGCGGGATTATGAGCAGTTCTTC. It yields the protein CATSDLRDYEQFF.

This chain's CDR3 is CASRKEGLSGSYEQYF. The CDR3 nucleotides are TGTGCCAGCAGAAAGGAGGGTTTAAGCGGTTCCTACGAGCAGTACTTC. The chain is built from TRBV13 and TRBJ2-7; D may be TRBD2 (6 bases). The CDR3 contains 16 residues. The V end lost 6 bases, the J end lost 1 base, and 19 bases lay between the germline ends. The germline V gene encodes CDR1 PRHDT and CDR2 FYEKMQ (reference sequence).

The chain has TRBV7-3 and TRBJ2-1, with TRBD1 matching over 8 bases. V was clipped by 6 bases and J by 1 base; unmatched bases: 5. This CDR3 has 15 amino acids. Germline lookup yields CDR1 SGHTA and CDR2 FQGTGA. CDR3 in DNA: TGTGCCAGCAGTGCGACAGGGGTTTCCTACAATGAGCAGTTCTTC. This gives the protein CASSATGVSYNEQFF. Supplemented by reference TRBV7-3 and TRBJ2-1, the full variable domain reads GAGVSQTPSNKVTEKGKYVELRCDPISGHTALYWYRQSLGQGPEFLIYFQGTGAADDSGLPNDRFFAVRPEGSVSTLKIQRTERGDSAVYLCASSATGVSYNEQFFGPGTRLTVL.

The chain uses TRBV18 and TRBJ1-1; D ambiguous. The V and J ends lost 5 bases and 1 base respectively, with 5 bases between them. The CDR3 runs to 12 residues. Germline V gene sequence: CDR1 KGHSH, CDR2 LQKENI. For the CDR3, the DNA is TGTGCCAGCTCAGGGAAGAACACTGAAGCTTTCTTT. Amino acids: CASSGKNTEAFF.